This TCR beta chain is drawn from a study of shared clonotypes between healthy human individuals. Here immunoSEQ multiplex PCR was the method, and the copy in TCRdb shows in-frame clones only, minus some. Of approximately 2,000,000 clones in the sample, about nine tenths were seen once. Germline CDR1 reads LNHDA; CDR2 reads SQIVND (reference sequence). The CDR3 loop spans 18 amino acids. Trimming removed 6 bases from V and 8 bases from J; junction bases left unmatched: 23. Sequencing was performed on naive CD4+ T cells from PBMCs. Noted subset: CD45RA+ positively selected. The V gene is TRBV19, the J gene TRBJ1-2; 8 bases are a match to TRBD1. The TCR sequence derives from a man between 18 and 35 years old in good health. Some clones in this sample may be carry-over from other donors' samples. The CDR3 loop reads CASSQSGQGGYLSRGYTF. DNA for the CDR3: TGTGCCAGTAGCCAGTCCGGACAGGGAGGGTACCTATCGCGGGGCTACACCTTC.